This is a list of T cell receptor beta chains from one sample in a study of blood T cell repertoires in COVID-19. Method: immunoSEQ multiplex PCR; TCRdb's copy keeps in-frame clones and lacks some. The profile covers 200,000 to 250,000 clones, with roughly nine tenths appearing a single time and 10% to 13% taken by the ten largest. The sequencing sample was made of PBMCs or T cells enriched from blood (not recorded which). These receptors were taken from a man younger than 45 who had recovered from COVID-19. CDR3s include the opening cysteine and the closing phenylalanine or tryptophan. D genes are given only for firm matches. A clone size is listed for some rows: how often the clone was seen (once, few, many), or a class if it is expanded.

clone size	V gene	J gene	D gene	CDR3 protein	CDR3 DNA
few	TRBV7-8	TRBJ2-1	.	CASSLPAGAYNEQFF	TGTGCCAGCAGCTTACCTGCGGGTGCCTACAATGAGCAGTTCTTC
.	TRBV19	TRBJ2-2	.	CASSPLAAATGELFF	TGTGCCAGTAGCCCTCTAGCCGCTGCCACCGGGGAGCTGTTTTTT
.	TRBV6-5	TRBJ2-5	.	CASSSTRGVGETQYF	TGTGCCAGCAGTTCGACTAGGGGTGTAGGAGAGACCCAGTACTTC
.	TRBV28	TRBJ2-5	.	CASSLVHLETQYF	TGTGCCAGCAGTTTAGTCCACTTAGAGACCCAGTACTTC
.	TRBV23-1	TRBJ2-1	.	CASSRPKRQKGGSSYNEQFF	TGCGCCAGCAGTCGGCCCAAACGCCAGAAGGGGGGGAGCTCCTACAATGAGCAGTTCTTC
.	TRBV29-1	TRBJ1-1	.	CSAVDWNTEAFF	TGCAGCGCCGTAGATTGGAACACTGAAGCTTTCTTT
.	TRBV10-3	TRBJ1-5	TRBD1	CATRQGEQPQHF	TGTGCCACCCGACAGGGAGAACAGCCCCAGCATTTT
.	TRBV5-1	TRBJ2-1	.	CASNLQADSSSEQFF	TGCGCCAGCAACCTCCAGGCCGATAGTTCTTCTGAGCAGTTCTTC
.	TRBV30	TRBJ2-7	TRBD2	CAWSPLTSGEQYF	TGTGCCTGGAGTCCCCTGACTAGCGGCGAGCAGTACTTC
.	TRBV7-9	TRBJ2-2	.	CASSFVPGYTGELFF	TGTGCCAGCAGCTTCGTACCGGGTTACACCGGGGAGCTGTTTTTT
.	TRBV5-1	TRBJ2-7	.	CASSTGVPYEQYF	TGCGCCAGCAGCACCGGGGTACCCTACGAGCAGTACTTC
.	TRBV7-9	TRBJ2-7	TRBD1	CASSLGPRVGQGGTYEQYF	TGTGCCAGCAGCTTAGGTCCTCGTGTTGGACAGGGAGGAACCTACGAGCAGTACTTC
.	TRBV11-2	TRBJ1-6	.	CASSLQNSPLHF	TGTGCCAGCAGCTTACAGAATTCACCCCTCCACTTT
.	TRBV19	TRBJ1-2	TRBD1	CASQQGAPLRGYTF	TGTGCCAGTCAACAGGGGGCGCCTCTAAGGGGCTACACCTTC
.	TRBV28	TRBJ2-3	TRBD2	CASSLNSGRATNTQYF	TGTGCCAGCAGTTTAAATAGCGGGAGGGCCACGAATACGCAGTATTTT
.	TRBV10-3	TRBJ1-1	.	CAISDVSRRNTEAFF	TGTGCCATCAGTGATGTAAGCCGGAGAAACACTGAAGCTTTCTTT
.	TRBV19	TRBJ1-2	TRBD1	CASSTLTGGAGYGYTF	TGTGCCAGTAGTACCCTTACAGGGGGCGCGGGCTATGGCTACACCTTC
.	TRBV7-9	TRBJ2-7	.	CASSQEGTAGYEQCF	TGTGCCAGCAGCCAAGAGGGGACGGCGGGGTACGAGCAGTGCTTC
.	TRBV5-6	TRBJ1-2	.	CASSFRGFNYGYTF	TGTGCCAGCAGCTTTAGGGGCTTTAACTATGGCTACACCTTC
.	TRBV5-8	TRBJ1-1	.	CASSLVTGSNTEAFF	TGTGCCAGCAGCTTGGTTACAGGTTCTAACACTGAAGCTTTCTTT
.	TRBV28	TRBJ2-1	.	CASRPDPWAPYNEQFF	TGTGCCAGCAGACCCGATCCCTGGGCCCCCTACAATGAGCAGTTCTTC
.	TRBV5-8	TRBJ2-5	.	CASSPGTRQETQYF	TGTGCCAGCAGCCCCGGGACTCGACAAGAGACCCAGTACTTC